The T cell receptor beta chain described here comes from a study of prognosis after radiotherapy for stage I lung cancer. Germline CDR1 and CDR2: MDHEN and SYDVKM. The CDR3 is 13 amino acids. Trimming stripped 5 bases from V and 5 bases from J, with 12 bases between. CT and PET/CT found no node involvement in any patient, and none had received chemotherapy or radiotherapy before or had other malignancies. TCR beta CDR3 amplification from genomic DNA was performed by two-round multiplex PCR. Gene-specific TRBV and TRBJ primers were used in PCR round one. TCRdb independently ran MiXCR on the multiplex PCR reads; one entry per CDR3 protein. The data show 20,000 to 30,000 distinct CDR3 sequences, under 40% seen once. General study findings and limits: The question of whether the expanded TCR clones were tumor-specific was not determined. Divergent TRBV and TRBJ gene usage has reportedly been observed between patients with and without metastases.

There are many counts of this clonotype. The antigen is not known. V is TRBV28 and J is TRBJ2-5; the D gene is possibly TRBD2 (6 bases). The receptor was derived from a donor over 45 with non-small cell lung cancer. The sample consisted of PBMCs, taken before or after stereotactic body radiation therapy (not recorded which). The CDR3 sequence: CASSPTSSETQYF. In DNA, the CDR3 is TGTGCCAGCAGTCCCACTAGCAGCGAGACCCAGTACTTC.